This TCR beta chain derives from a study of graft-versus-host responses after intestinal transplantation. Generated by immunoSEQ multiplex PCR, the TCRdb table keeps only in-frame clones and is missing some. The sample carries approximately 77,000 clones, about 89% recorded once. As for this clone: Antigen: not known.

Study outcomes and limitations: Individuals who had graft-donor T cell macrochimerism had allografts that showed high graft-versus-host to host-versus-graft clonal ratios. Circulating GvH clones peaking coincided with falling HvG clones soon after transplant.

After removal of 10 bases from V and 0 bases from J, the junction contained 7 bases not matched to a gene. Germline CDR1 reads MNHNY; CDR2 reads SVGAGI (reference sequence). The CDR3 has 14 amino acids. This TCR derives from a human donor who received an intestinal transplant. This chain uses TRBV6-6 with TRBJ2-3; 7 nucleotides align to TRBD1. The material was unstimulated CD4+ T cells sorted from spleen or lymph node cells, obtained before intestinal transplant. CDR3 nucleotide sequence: TGTGCCACTCAGACAGGGATCAGCACAGATACGCAGTATTTT. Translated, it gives CATQTGISTDTQYF.